This T cell receptor beta chain was profiled in a study of cytomegalovirus exposure and HLA in healthy donors. Study-level results: Follow-up analysis seemed to connect common viral pathogens with several of the most significant clusters identified.

PCR employed 60 Vbeta and 13 Jbeta primers. Profiling relied on immunoSEQ multiplex PCR, and the TCRdb table lists in-frame clones only, not all of them. The table has around 94,000 clones, around 69% seen once. A single count supports this clone. Its target is not known. The source material was PBMCs. This TCR was recovered from a man aged 30 to 39 in good health and CMV-seronegative.

Here the CDR3 DNA reads TGTGCCAGTTCGCTAGGGGGCGGAGGCTACACCTTC. Translating gives CASSLGGGGYTF. The chain has TRBV6-1 and TRBJ1-2; 7 nucleotides match TRBD1. This CDR3 spans 12 amino acids. The germline V gene encodes CDR1 MNHNS and CDR2 SASEGT. The junction had 9 bases not matched to a gene; V was cut back by 9 bases and J by 8 bases.